The sequence of this TCR beta chain was determined in a study of monozygotic twins with inflammatory bowel disease. The CDR3 runs 15 residues. CDR1 is MNHEY, CDR2 SMNVEV, per germline (reference sequence). T cells were not sorted, and total RNA was isolated straight from whole blood. About this clonotype itself: Its antigen remains unidentified.

One entry per CDR3 protein, without DNA, is what TCRdb gives after re-calling the 5' RACE reads. This table lists fewer than 550,000 distinct CDR3 sequences. General observations from the study: T cell subtypes were not distinguishable in this analysis.

J is TRBJ1-2 and V is TRBV27; lacking DNA, the TRBD1 call made by TCRdb goes unchecked. The sample taken for sequencing was blood. The clonotype comes from a human donor with ulcerative colitis or Crohn's disease, or a healthy co-twin of an affected twin (not recorded which). The chain's CDR3 is CASSDPTTGTYGYTF.